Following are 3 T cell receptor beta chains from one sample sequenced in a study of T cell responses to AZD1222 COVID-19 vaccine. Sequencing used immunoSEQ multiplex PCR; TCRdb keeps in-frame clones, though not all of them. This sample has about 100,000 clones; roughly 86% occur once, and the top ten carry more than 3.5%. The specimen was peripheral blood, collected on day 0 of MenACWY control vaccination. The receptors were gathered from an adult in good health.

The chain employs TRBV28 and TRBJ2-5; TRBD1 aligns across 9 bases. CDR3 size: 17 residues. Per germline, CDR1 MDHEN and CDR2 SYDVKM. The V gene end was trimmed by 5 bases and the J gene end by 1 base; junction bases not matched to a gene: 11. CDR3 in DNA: TGTGCCAGCAGTCCCCTAGACAGGGGGACTACCCAAGAGACCCAGTACTTC. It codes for CASSPLDRGTTQETQYF.

CDR3: CASSPQSPWTGERWFF. The CDR3 nucleotides read TGTGCCAGCTCACCCCAATCCCCATGGACAGGGGAGAGATGGTTTTTT. This chain joins TRBV18 and TRBJ1-4, with TRBD1 matching over 9 bases. This CDR3 spans 16 amino acids. The ends lost 3 bases at V and 16 bases at J; junction bases unmatched: 18. Germline-derived CDR1 and CDR2 are KGHSH and LQKENI.

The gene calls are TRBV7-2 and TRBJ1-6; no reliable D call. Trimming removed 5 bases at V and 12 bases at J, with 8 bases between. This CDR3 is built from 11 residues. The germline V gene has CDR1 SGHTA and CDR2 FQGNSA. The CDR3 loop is CASSRRGPLHF. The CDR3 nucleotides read TGTGCCAGCAGCCGGCGCGGACCCCTCCACTTT.